These 9 T cell receptor beta chains came from one sample sequenced in a study of cytomegalovirus exposure and HLA in healthy donors. Primers: 60 Vbeta forward and 13 Jbeta reverse. Here immunoSEQ multiplex PCR was the method, and the copy in TCRdb shows in-frame clones only, minus some. The sample carries 150,000 to 200,000 clones, more than 70% recorded once. The sequencing sample was made of PBMCs. Source of these receptors: a girl aged 10-17 years in good health and CMV-seronegative.

This chain joins TRBV15 and TRBJ1-5; no clear D gene. Trimming shortened V by 2 bases and J by 4 bases, and 18 bases separated the two germline ends. The CDR3 length is 17 residues. In germline, CDR1 is LNHNV, CDR2 YYDKDF (reference sequence). CDR3 residues: CATSRQLVEAKNQPQHF. For the CDR3, the DNA is TGTGCCACCAGCAGACAGTTAGTGGAGGCGAAAAATCAGCCCCAGCATTTT.

The genes are TRBV9 and TRBJ2-7; TRBD2 agrees at 11 bases. After removal of 2 bases from V and 0 bases from J, the junction contained 1 base not matched to a gene. The CDR3 sequence is 15 residues long. CDR1 is SGDLS and CDR2 is YYNGEE in the germline V gene. The CDR3 DNA is TGTGCCAGCAGCGTTGGGACTAGCGGCTCCTACGAGCAGTACTTC. It translates to CASSVGTSGSYEQYF.

This chain links TRBV5-1 with TRBJ2-1; D uncertain. The CDR3 spans 13 residues. The ends were cut back, 0 bases at V and 8 bases at J, with 9 bases in the middle. The germline gives CDR1 SGHRS, CDR2 YFSETQ. Written as DNA, the CDR3 is TGCGCCAGCAGCTTGGACTCTATTTATGAGCAGTTCTTC. Translating gives CASSLDSIYEQFF.

The rearrangement joins TRBV6-6 to TRBJ1-6; 8 nucleotides agree with TRBD1. From germline, CDR1 is MNHNY and CDR2 SVGAGI (reference sequence). With V trimmed by 2 bases and J by 6 bases, 6 bases remained unmatched. The CDR3 consists of 16 residues. CDR3: CASSYDGRGPNSPLHF. The CDR3 DNA sequence: TGTGCCAGCAGTTACGATGGCAGGGGGCCTAATTCACCCCTCCACTTT.

As regards this clone: An end of the junction differs from the germline gene, which may be a read error. The same CDR3 arises from other DNA sequences in this sample as well. The V gene is TRBV13, the J gene TRBJ1-6, with D maybe TRBD1 (5 bases). CDR3 length: 19 amino acids. Looked up from germline, CDR1 is PRHDT and CDR2 is FYEKMQ (reference sequence). In DNA, the CDR3 is TGTGCCAGCAGCCAAGGAGGGGACTCAACGAGCTCCTATAATTCCCCCCTCCACTTT. Translation: CASSQGGDSTSSYNSPLHF.

This chain connects TRBV10-3 to TRBJ1-2, with TRBD1 matching over 8 bases. Germline values: CDR1 ENHRY, CDR2 SYGVKD. The V and J ends lost 5 bases and 0 bases, in that order; junction bases with no gene match: 5. This CDR3 comprises 15 residues. As DNA, the CDR3 is TGTGCCATCAGTATGGACAGGGAGTCTAACTATGGCTACACCTTC. Encoded protein: CAISMDRESNYGYTF.

The chain employs TRBV5-6 and TRBJ2-7; D is unclear. Trimming cost V 0 bases and J 3 bases, with 7 bases left between them. Germline V gives CDR1 SGHDT, CDR2 YYEEEE. The CDR3 contains 13 residues. In nucleotides, the CDR3 is TGTGCCAGCAGCTTGGATCGCAGCTACGAGCAGTACTTC. Amino acid sequence: CASSLDRSYEQYF.

In its sample, this clone was seen once. The V gene is TRBV4-1, the J gene TRBJ2-2, with 11 bases aligning to TRBD2. Germline CDR1 MGHRA, CDR2 YSYEKL. The CDR3 is 17 residues long. V was pared by 1 base and J by 2 bases, with 3 bases of the junction left unmatched. CDR3 protein: CASSQASGGLNTGELFF. The CDR3 nucleotides read TGCGCCAGCAGCCAAGCTAGCGGGGGGCTTAACACCGGGGAGCTGTTTTTT.

The chain links TRBV6-5 to TRBJ1-4, with a weak D call TRBD1 (5 bases). V was shortened by 6 bases and J by 8 bases, with 16 bases between the two germline ends. In germline, CDR1 is MNHEY, CDR2 SVGAGI. The CDR3 is 14 residues long. CDR3 residues: CASSPGGGSEKLFF. In DNA, the CDR3 is TGTGCCAGCAGCCCCGGGGGGGGTAGCGAAAAACTGTTTTTT.